This TCR beta chain is drawn from a study of blood T cell repertoires in COVID-19. Study in general: Samples came from the United States, Italy and Spain, spanning acute and convalescent COVID-19. Sources were T cells, B-cell-depleted T cells, or PBMCs; the material itself was cDNA or gDNA.

The CDR3 length is 17 residues. V was shortened by 5 bases and J by 7 bases, with 26 bases between the two germline ends. Germline V gives CDR1 MDHEN, CDR2 SYDVKM. As handled by the study authors: The assay estimated nucleated cells by amplifying reference gene primers. Data came from immunoSEQ multiplex PCR; TCRdb stores just in-frame clones and leaves some out. V and J calls and clone size are as listed in that table; D and trimming were resolved from the DNA. This sample carries some 130,000 clones, around 73% of them seen once, and the ten largest clones take approximately 11%. The receptor was isolated from a man between 60 and 75 years old who had recovered from COVID-19. Source material: peripheral blood. The chain joins TRBV28 to TRBJ1-2; a weak D match, TRBD1 (6 bases). CDR3 nucleotides: TGTGCCAGCAGTACACCCGACAGGTTAAGTCATGGAGGTGGCTACACCTTC. Amino acids: CASSTPDRLSHGGGYTF.